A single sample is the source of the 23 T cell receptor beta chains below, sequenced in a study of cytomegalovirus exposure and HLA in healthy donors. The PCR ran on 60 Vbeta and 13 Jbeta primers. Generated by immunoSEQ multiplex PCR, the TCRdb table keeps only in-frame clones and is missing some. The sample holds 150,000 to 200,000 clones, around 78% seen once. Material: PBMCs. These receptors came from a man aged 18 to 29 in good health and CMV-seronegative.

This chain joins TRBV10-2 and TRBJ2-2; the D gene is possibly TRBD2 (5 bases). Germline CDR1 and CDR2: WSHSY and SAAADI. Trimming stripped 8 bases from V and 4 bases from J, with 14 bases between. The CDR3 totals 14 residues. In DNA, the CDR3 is TGCGCCAGCCGGTCGGCTAGCCCCACCGGGGAGCTGTTTTTT. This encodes CASRSASPTGELFF.

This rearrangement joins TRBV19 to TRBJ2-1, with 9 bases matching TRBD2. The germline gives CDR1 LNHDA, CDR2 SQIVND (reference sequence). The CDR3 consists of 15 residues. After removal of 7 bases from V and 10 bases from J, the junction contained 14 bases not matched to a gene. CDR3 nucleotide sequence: TGTGCCAGTATTCCCGCGGGCGGGGGGGCTCGGGAGCAGTTCTTC. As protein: CASIPAGGGAREQFF.

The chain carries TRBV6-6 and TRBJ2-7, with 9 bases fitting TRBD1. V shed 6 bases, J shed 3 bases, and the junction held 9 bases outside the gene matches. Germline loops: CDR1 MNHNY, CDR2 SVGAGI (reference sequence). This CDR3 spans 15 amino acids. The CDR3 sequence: CASRLGQGLDYEQYF. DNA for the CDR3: TGTGCCAGCAGACTTGGACAGGGGTTAGACTACGAGCAGTACTTC.

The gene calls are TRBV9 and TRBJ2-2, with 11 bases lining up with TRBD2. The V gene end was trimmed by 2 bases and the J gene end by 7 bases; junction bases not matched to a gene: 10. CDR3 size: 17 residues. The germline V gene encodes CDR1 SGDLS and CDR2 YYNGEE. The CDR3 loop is CASSVVAGGERNGELFF. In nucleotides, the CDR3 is TGTGCCAGCAGCGTTGTAGCGGGGGGGGAGAGAAACGGGGAGCTGTTTTTT.

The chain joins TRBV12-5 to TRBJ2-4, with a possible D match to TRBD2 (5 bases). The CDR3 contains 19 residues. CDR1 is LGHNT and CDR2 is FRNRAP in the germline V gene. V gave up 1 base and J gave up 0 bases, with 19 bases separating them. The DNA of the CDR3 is TGTGCTAGTGGTTTGGCCCCAGGCAGAGGGATGATAGCCAAAAACATTCAGTACTTC. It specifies CASGLAPGRGMIAKNIQYF.

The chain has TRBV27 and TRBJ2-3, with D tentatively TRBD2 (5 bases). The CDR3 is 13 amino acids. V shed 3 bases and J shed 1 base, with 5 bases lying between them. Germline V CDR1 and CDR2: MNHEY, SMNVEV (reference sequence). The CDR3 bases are TGTGCCAGCAGTTTGAGGGGCACAGATACGCAGTATTTT. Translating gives CASSLRGTDTQYF.

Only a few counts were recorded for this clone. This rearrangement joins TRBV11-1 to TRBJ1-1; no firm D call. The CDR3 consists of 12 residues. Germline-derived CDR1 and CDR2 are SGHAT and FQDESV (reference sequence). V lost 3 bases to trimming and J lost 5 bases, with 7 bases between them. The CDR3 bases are TGTGCCAGCAGCTTTGGAGGAACTGAAGCTTTCTTT. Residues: CASSFGGTEAFF.

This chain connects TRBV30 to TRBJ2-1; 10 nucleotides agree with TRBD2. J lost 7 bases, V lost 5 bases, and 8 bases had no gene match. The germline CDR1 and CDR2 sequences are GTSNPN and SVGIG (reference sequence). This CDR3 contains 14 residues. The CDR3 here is CAWASSGSANEQFF. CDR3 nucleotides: TGTGCCTGGGCCTCTAGCGGGAGTGCGAATGAGCAGTTCTTC.

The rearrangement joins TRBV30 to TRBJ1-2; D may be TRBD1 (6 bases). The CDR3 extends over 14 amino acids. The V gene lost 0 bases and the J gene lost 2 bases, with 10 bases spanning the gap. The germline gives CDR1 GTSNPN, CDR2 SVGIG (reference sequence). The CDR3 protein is CAWSVRQGNYGYTF. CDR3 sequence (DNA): TGTGCCTGGAGTGTACGGCAGGGGAACTATGGCTACACCTTC.

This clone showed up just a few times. CDR3 nucleotide sequence: TGTGCCTGGAGTGTAGGACTAGCTGGTGAGCAGTTCTTC. Amino acids: CAWSVGLAGEQFF. The V call is TRBV30, the J call TRBJ2-1; 8 nucleotides match TRBD2. V trimming: 0 bases; J trimming: 9 bases; junction bases outside the gene matches: 4. The CDR3 is made up of 13 amino acids. Germline CDR1 is GTSNPN and CDR2 is SVGIG (reference sequence).

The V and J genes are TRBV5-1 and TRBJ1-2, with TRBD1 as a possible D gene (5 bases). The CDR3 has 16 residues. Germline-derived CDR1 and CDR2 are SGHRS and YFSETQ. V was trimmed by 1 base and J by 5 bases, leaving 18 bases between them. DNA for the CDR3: TGCGCCAGCAGCTTGATGTCCATGGACACAGGTTATGGCTACACCTTC. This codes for CASSLMSMDTGYGYTF.

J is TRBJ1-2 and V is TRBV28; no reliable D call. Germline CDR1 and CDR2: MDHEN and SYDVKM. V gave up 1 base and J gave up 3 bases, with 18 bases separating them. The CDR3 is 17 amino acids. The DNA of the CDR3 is TGTGCCAGCAGTTTATTGGAGGGCCTCGGGAGGCACTATGGCTACACCTTC. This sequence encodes CASSLLEGLGRHYGYTF.

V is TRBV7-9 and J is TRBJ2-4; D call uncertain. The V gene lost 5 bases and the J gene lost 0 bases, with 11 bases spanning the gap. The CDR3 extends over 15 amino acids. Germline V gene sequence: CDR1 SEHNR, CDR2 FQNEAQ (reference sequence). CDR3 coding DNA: TGTGCCAGCAGCCCGCCCGTACTAGCCAAAAACATTCAGTACTTC. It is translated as CASSPPVLAKNIQYF.

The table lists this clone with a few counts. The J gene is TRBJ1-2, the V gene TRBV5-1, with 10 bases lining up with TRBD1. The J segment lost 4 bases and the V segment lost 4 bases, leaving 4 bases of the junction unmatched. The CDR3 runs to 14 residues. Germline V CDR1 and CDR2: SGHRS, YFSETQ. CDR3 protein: CASSGGTGAYGYTF. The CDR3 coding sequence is TGCGCCAGCAGCGGCGGGACAGGGGCCTATGGCTACACCTTC. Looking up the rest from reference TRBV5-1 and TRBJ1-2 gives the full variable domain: KAGVTQTPRYLIKTRGQQVTLSCSPISGHRSVSWYQQTPGQGLQFLFEYFSETQRNKGNFPGRFSGRQFSNSRSEMNVSTLELGDSALYLCASSGGTGAYGYTFGSGTRLTVV.

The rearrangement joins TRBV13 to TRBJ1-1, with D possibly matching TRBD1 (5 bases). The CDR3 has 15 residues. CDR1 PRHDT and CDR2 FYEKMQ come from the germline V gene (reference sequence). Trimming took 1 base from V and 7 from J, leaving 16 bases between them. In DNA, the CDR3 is TGTGCCAGCAGCTTAGCGGGGGGAGCCAGGGATGAAGCTTTCTTT. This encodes CASSLAGGARDEAFF.

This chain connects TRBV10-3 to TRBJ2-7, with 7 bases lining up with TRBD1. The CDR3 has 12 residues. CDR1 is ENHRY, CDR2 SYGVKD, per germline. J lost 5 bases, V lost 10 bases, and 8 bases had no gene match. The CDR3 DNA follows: TGTGCCACCGGGACAGACTACCACGAGCAGTACTTC. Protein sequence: CATGTDYHEQYF.

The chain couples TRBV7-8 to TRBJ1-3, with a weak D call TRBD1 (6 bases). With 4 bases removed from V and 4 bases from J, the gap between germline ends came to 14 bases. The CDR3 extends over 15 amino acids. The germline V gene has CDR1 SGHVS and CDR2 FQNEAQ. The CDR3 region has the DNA TGTGCCAGCAGCTCCCAGACAGGTTACGGAAACACCATATATTTT. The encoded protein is CASSSQTGYGNTIYF.

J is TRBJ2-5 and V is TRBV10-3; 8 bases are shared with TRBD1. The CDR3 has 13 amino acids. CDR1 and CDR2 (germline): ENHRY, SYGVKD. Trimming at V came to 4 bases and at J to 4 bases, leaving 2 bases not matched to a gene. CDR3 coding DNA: TGTGCCATCAGTGTGGACAGGGCAGAGACCCAGTACTTC. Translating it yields CAISVDRAETQYF.

Here the CDR3 DNA reads TGTGCCTGGATAGAACAGTTGAACACTGAAGCTTTCTTT. Protein: CAWIEQLNTEAFF. V gene TRBV30 combines with J gene TRBJ1-1; no firm D call. CDR3 length equals 13 residues. V gave up 4 bases and J gave up 0 bases, with 9 bases separating them. Germline-derived CDR1 and CDR2 are GTSNPN and SVGIG (reference sequence).

DNA for the CDR3: TGTGCCAGCAGCTTCGGGGGGGCCTGGGATACGCAGTATTTT. Encoded protein: CASSFGGAWDTQYF. The chain links TRBV7-9 to TRBJ2-3; the match to TRBD2 covers 8 bases. Germline values: CDR1 SEHNR, CDR2 FQNEAQ (reference sequence). The trim removed 3 bases at V and 6 bases at J, leaving 5 bases unmatched. CDR3 length: 14 amino acids. Based on the CDR3 plus reference TRBV7-9 and TRBJ2-3, the full variable domain is DTGVSQNPRHKITKRGQNVTFRCDPISEHNRLYWYRQTLGQGPEFLTYFQNEAQLEKSRLLSDRFSAERPKGSFSTLEIQRTEQGDSAMYLCASSFGGAWDTQYFGPGTRLTVL.

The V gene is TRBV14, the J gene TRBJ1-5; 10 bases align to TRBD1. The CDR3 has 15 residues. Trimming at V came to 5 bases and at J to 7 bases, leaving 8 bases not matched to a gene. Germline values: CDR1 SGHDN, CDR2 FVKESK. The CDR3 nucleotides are TGTGCCAGCAGCGCCGGGACAGGGGCTTACCAGCCCCAGCATTTT. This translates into CASSAGTGAYQPQHF.

The CDR3 DNA reads TGTGCCAGCAGCACACCACTGGGGGGGGGCTACACCTTC. It encodes CASSTPLGGGYTF. The chain links TRBV7-2 to TRBJ1-2; possible D gene TRBD1, 5 bases. Deletions cut 5 bases from V and 8 bases from J, with 15 bases between. There are 13 residues in the CDR3. Germline CDR1 and CDR2: SGHTA and FQGNSA.

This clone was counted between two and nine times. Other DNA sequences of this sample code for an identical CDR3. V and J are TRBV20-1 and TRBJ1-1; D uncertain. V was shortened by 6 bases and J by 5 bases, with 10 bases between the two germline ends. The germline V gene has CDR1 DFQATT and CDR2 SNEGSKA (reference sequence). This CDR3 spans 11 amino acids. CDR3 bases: TGCAGTGCCCCCGGGGATACTGAAGCTTTCTTT. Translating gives CSAPGDTEAFF.